The 16 T cell receptor beta chains given below trace back to one sample, sequenced in a study of CD8 T cells in ankylosing spondylitis. One entry per CDR3 protein results from TCRdb running MiXCR on the 5' RACE reads. The data hold 250,000 to 350,000 distinct CDR3 sequences, with less than 25% observed a single time. Sequenced: blood, either unsorted or a sorted T cell fraction (not recorded which). The receptors here all came from a female donor with ankylosing spondylitis or in good health (not recorded which).

This clonotype was seen a few times. The V gene is TRBV12-3 or TRBV12-4, the J gene TRBJ2-1, with D unresolved. V lost 1 base and J 10 bases, leaving 8 bases between the germline ends. CDR3 length equals 12 residues. The CDR3 here is CASSLGPQEQFF. In nucleotides, the CDR3 is TGTGCCAGCAGTTTAGGGCCCCAGGAGCAGTTCTTC.

The V and J genes are TRBV13 and TRBJ2-7, with TRBD2 matching 8 bases. CDR3 length equals 15 residues. CDR1 and CDR2 from the germline V gene are PRHDT and FYEKMQ (reference sequence). Trimming at V came to 5 bases and at J to 7 bases, leaving 13 bases not matched to a gene. CDR3 sequence reads: CASSLRVSGSGEQYF. The CDR3 DNA reads as TGTGCCAGCAGCCTCCGAGTCAGCGGGAGTGGTGAGCAGTACTTC. Full variable domain (outside the CDR3, taken from reference TRBV13 and TRBJ2-7): AAGVIQSPRHLIKEKRETATLKCYPIPRHDTVYWYQQGPGQDPQFLISFYEKMQSDKGSIPDRFSAQQFSDYHSELNMSSLELGDSALYFCASSLRVSGSGEQYFGPGTRLTVT.

The DNA for the CDR3 is TGCAGTGCCCAGGGCAGCGAAACAACTAATGAAAAACTGTTTTTT. This encodes CSAQGSETTNEKLFF. The J gene is TRBJ1-4, the V gene TRBV20-1; perhaps TRBD1 as D (5 bases). This CDR3 comprises 15 residues. The V end was cut by 6 bases, the J end by 0 bases, with 14 bases between. CDR1 and CDR2 from the germline V gene are DFQATT and SNEGSKA (reference sequence).

This clonotype was recorded a few times. The chain has TRBV12-3 or TRBV12-4 and TRBJ2-7; no firm D call. Trimming took 2 bases from V and 5 from J, leaving 7 bases between them. This CDR3 region has 12 residues. This CDR3 reads CASSLRFHEQYF. In DNA form, the CDR3 reads TGTGCCAGCAGTTTAAGGTTCCACGAGCAGTACTTC.

A few counts support this clonotype. The chain carries TRBV6-5 and TRBJ2-1; D is undetermined. Germline V CDR1 and CDR2: MNHEY, SVGAGI. Trimming left V 1 base short and J 8 bases short, with 6 bases between. This CDR3 region has 12 residues. For the CDR3, the DNA is TGTGCCAGCAGTTACTTCGGGTATGAGCAGTTCTTC. Its translation is CASSYFGYEQFF.

This clonotype has just a few counts. The chain couples TRBV20-1 to TRBJ2-7, with 7 nucleotides matching TRBD1. CDR1 is DFQATT, CDR2 SNEGSKA, per germline (reference sequence). There are 13 residues in the CDR3. J was trimmed by 6 bases and V by 5 bases; bases with no gene match: 10. Here the CDR3 reads CSALGQAGREQYF. The CDR3 nucleotides read TGCAGTGCTTTAGGACAGGCGGGTCGCGAGCAGTACTTC.

The V call is TRBV11-3, the J call TRBJ2-5; D unclear. Trimming left V 5 bases short and J 1 base short, with 8 bases between. Germline lookup yields CDR1 SGHNT and CDR2 YENEEA. The length of the CDR3 is 13 residues. The DNA of the CDR3 is TGTGCCAGCAGCCCAGGATTCCAAGAGACCCAGTACTTC. Translating it yields CASSPGFQETQYF. The full variable domain, with the rest looked up from reference TRBV11-3 and TRBJ2-5, is EAGVVQSPRYKIIEKKQPVAFWCNPISGHNTLYWYLQNLGQGPELLIRYENEEAVDDSQLPKDRFSAERLKGVDSTLKIQPAELGDSAVYLCASSPGFQETQYFGPGTRLLVL.

This rearrangement joins TRBV20-1 to TRBJ2-3; 13 nucleotides align to TRBD2. This CDR3 contains 14 residues. CDR1 DFQATT and CDR2 SNEGSKA come from the germline V gene (reference sequence). With 6 bases clipped from V and 5 bases from J, the junction kept 5 bases outside the gene matches. The CDR3 here is CSARTSGSRDTQYF. CDR3 DNA: TGCAGTGCGCGGACTAGCGGGAGTCGAGATACGCAGTATTTT.

The rearrangement links TRBV5-4 to TRBJ2-1; 7 bases line up with TRBD2. CDR1 and CDR2 from the germline V gene are SGHNT and YYREEE (reference sequence). V was clipped by 1 base and J by 4 bases; unmatched bases: 5. The CDR3 is 15 amino acids. This CDR3 is CASSLLSSGYNEQFF. The CDR3 nucleotides read TGTGCCAGCAGCTTGCTCTCTAGCGGATACAATGAGCAGTTCTTC.

This clonotype was observed many times. The chain links TRBV10-3 to TRBJ2-7; D is perhaps TRBD2 (6 bases). Germline V gene data show CDR1 as ENHRY and CDR2 as SYGVKD. The CDR3 sequence is 14 residues long. Trimming pared 0 bases from V and 8 bases from J, leaving 14 bases between. CDR3 sequence reads: CAISESSGGVKQYF. The CDR3 DNA follows: TGTGCCATCAGTGAGTCGTCAGGAGGGGTCAAGCAGTACTTC.

The V call is TRBV20-1, the J call TRBJ2-3; the D gene is possibly TRBD2 (5 bases). The CDR3 totals 16 residues. Between the trimmed V and J ends, which lost 7 bases and 2 bases, there was a span of 22 bases. Germline CDR1 and CDR2: DFQATT and SNEGSKA (reference sequence). The CDR3 protein is CSVGGLDDPNTDTQYF. Here the CDR3 DNA reads TGCAGTGTAGGAGGCCTTGATGATCCCAACACAGATACGCAGTATTTT.

This clonotype was seen many times. The gene calls are TRBV29-1 and TRBJ1-2, with a weak D call TRBD1 (5 bases). The germline V and J ends were trimmed by 4 bases and 0 bases, with 9 bases remaining between them. The CDR3 loop spans 13 amino acids. Germline V gene lookup returns CDR1 SQVTM and CDR2 ANQGSEA. In DNA form, the CDR3 reads TGCAGCGTTGCAAAGGGGACTAACTATGGCTACACCTTC. Encoded protein: CSVAKGTNYGYTF.

The J gene is TRBJ2-3, the V gene TRBV5-1; D gene unclear. Germline CDR1 SGHRS, CDR2 YFSETQ. The V end was cut by 0 bases, the J end by 0 bases, with 8 bases between. The CDR3 has 15 amino acids. CDR3 bases: TGCGCCAGCAGCTTGGCGGATGCTAGCACAGATACGCAGTATTTT. Translated: CASSLADASTDTQYF.

This clonotype was found a few times. The rearrangement joins TRBV12-3 or TRBV12-4 to TRBJ1-4; D not certain. Trimming pared 6 bases from V and 0 bases from J, leaving 8 bases between. This CDR3 is built from 14 residues. The CDR3: CASSQDATNEKLFF. DNA for the CDR3: TGTGCCAGCAGCCAGGACGCAACTAATGAAAAACTGTTTTTT.

This clonotype was detected only a few times. V usage is TRBV20-1 and J usage is TRBJ2-7; 9 nucleotides match TRBD2. This CDR3 is 14 amino acids long. The J segment lost 4 bases and the V segment lost 3 bases, leaving 7 bases of the junction unmatched. CDR1 is DFQATT and CDR2 is SNEGSKA in the germline V gene (reference sequence). CDR3 coding DNA: TGCAGTGCTAGCCCACTAGCGGGTTTATACGAGCAGTACTTC. Translation gives CSASPLAGLYEQYF.

The V call is TRBV5-6, the J call TRBJ2-1; D gene unclear. There are 14 residues in the CDR3. The V gene's germline CDR1 is SGHDT and CDR2 YYEEEE. V was shortened by 3 bases and J by 4 bases, with 11 bases between the two germline ends. The CDR3 here is CASSSRTVYNEQFF. The CDR3 nucleotides are TGTGCCAGCAGCTCCAGGACCGTATACAATGAGCAGTTCTTC.